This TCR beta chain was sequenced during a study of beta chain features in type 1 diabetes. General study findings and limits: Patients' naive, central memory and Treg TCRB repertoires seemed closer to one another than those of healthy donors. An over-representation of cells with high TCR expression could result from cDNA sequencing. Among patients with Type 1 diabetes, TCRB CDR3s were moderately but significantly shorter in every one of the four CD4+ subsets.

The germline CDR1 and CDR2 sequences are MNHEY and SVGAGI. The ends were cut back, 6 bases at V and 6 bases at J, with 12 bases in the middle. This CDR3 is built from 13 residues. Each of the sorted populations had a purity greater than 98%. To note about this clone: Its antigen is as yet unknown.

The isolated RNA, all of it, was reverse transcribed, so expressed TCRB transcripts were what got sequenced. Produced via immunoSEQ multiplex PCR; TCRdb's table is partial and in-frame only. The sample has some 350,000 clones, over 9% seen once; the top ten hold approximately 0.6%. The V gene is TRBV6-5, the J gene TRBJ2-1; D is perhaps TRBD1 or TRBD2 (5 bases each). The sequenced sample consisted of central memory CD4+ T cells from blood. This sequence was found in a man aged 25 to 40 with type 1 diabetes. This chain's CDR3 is CASSRDVLNEQFF. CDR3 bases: TGTGCCAGCAGCCGGGACGTACTCAATGAGCAGTTCTTC.